Shown below are 13 T cell receptor beta chains from a single sample sequenced in a study of T cell repertoires in cytomegalovirus infection. TCRdb independently ran MiXCR on the reads; one entry per CDR3 protein. This repertoire shows 150,000 to 200,000 distinct CDR3 sequences, 13% to 15% found once; its top ten account for over 20%. Material for sequencing was PBMCs. All receptors come from a human donor in good health (CMV status not recorded). Some clones in this sample may be carry-over from other donors' samples.

The sample holds many counts of this clonotype. The J gene is TRBJ2-3, the V gene TRBV25-1; D gene unclear. The CDR3 loop spans 15 amino acids. Germline CDR1 reads MGHDK; CDR2 reads SYGVNS. Between the trimmed V and J ends, which lost 0 bases and 2 bases, there was a span of 9 bases. In DNA form, the CDR3 reads TGTGCCAGCAGTGAATATAAAGGGAACACAGATACGCAGTATTTT. Encoded protein: CASSEYKGNTDTQYF.

Ten or more counts support this clonotype. The junction differs from germline at one of its ends, possibly a read error. This chain links TRBV5-5 with TRBJ1-1, with a possible D match to TRBD1 (5 bases). The CDR3 covers 12 residues. Germline V lookup: CDR1 SGHKS, CDR2 YYEKEE (reference sequence). This chain's CDR3 is CASSRDAVKGNF. The CDR3 DNA follows: TGTGCCAGCAGCCGGGACGCCGTAAAGGGGAACTTT.

A few counts support this clonotype. The rearrangement uses TRBV10-3 and TRBJ2-7; D gene unclear. The CDR3 is made up of 12 amino acids. Germline V gene data show CDR1 as ENHRY and CDR2 as SYGVKD. Trimming shortened V by 10 bases and J by 5 bases, and 15 bases separated the two germline ends. The CDR3 protein is CATGPPSNEQYF. DNA for the CDR3: TGTGCCACCGGGCCCCCTTCGAACGAGCAGTACTTC.

Ten or more counts support this clonotype. The chain carries TRBV28 and TRBJ1-1, with a weak D call TRBD1 (5 bases). Trimming removed 8 bases at V and 8 bases at J, with 15 bases between. CDR3 length equals 12 residues. The germline V gene encodes CDR1 MDHEN and CDR2 SYDVKM. The DNA for the CDR3 is TGTGCCAGCGGGACGGCTCCTCTCGAAGCTTTCTTT. It yields the protein CASGTAPLEAFF.

This clonotype came up a few times. Given a much more abundant clone one base away, this may be a read error. The chain couples TRBV7-9 to TRBJ1-4, with a tentative D call TRBD1 (5 bases). Per the germline V gene, CDR1 is SEHNR and CDR2 is FQNEAQ (reference sequence). Trimming left V 5 bases short and J 7 bases short, with 11 bases between. The CDR3 covers 13 residues. The CDR3 DNA sequence: TGTGCCAGCAGCCCCCCGGGGGGTGAAAAACTGTTTTTT. Its translation: CASSPPGGEKLFF.

The chain joins TRBV20-1 to TRBJ1-1; possible D gene TRBD1, 5 bases. The CDR3 contains 15 residues. The germline CDR1 and CDR2 sequences are DFQATT and SNEGSKA (reference sequence). The V and J ends lost 3 bases and 1 base respectively, with 15 bases between them. This CDR3 reads CSASSKGRENTEAFF. In DNA, the CDR3 is TGCAGTGCTAGCTCTAAGGGGAGGGAGAACACTGAAGCTTTCTTT.

This clonotype was seen ten or more times. J is TRBJ2-7 and V is TRBV7-8; D gene unclear. The germline V gene has CDR1 SGHVS and CDR2 FQNEAQ. The CDR3 extends over 12 amino acids. The ends were cut back, 4 bases at V and 6 bases at J, with 10 bases in the middle. The CDR3 loop is CASSYEEFEQYF. Written as DNA, the CDR3 is TGTGCCAGCAGCTATGAAGAGTTCGAGCAGTACTTC.

This chain joins TRBV11-2 and TRBJ1-2; D remains unclear. The CDR3 totals 12 residues. V lost 4 bases to trimming and J lost 2 bases, with 5 bases between them. CDR1 and CDR2 from the germline V gene are SGHAT and FQNNGV. CDR3 in amino acids: CASSYTNYGYTF. As DNA, the CDR3 is TGTGCCAGCAGCTACACGAACTATGGCTACACCTTC.

In this sample, this clonotype turned up many times. The chain combines TRBV6-2 or TRBV6-3 with TRBJ2-3; 7 nucleotides match TRBD2. This CDR3 has 16 residues. Germline CDR1 and CDR2: MNHEY and SVGEGT. After removal of 4 bases from V and 0 bases from J, the junction contained 7 bases not matched to a gene. The CDR3 DNA reads TGTGCCAGCAGTTGGATCCCGGGACTAAGCACAGATACGCAGTATTTT. Protein: CASSWIPGLSTDTQYF.

There are many counts of this clonotype. The CDR3 DNA reads TGTGCCAGCAGTTACTCGGCGGGGAGGAATGAGCAGTTCTTC. It translates to CASSYSAGRNEQFF. The rearrangement uses TRBV6-5 and TRBJ2-1, with a weak D call TRBD2 (6 bases). Germline CDR1 and CDR2: MNHEY and SVGAGI. This CDR3 spans 14 amino acids. V lost 0 bases and J lost 7, with 10 bases in between.

The V and J genes are TRBV6-5 and TRBJ2-7; 11 bases align to TRBD1. The CDR3 runs to 15 residues. V lost 2 bases, J lost 1 base, and 1 base stayed unmatched. The germline V gene has CDR1 MNHEY and CDR2 SVGAGI. The CDR3 DNA reads as TGTGCCAGCAGTTACCGGGACAGGGGGTCCTACGAGCAGTACTTC. Residues: CASSYRDRGSYEQYF.

In this sample, this clonotype turned up a few times. The rearrangement joins TRBV28 to TRBJ2-5; D gene ambiguous. The CDR3 contains 15 residues. V lost 5 bases to trimming and J lost 1 base, with 14 bases between them. Germline loops: CDR1 MDHEN, CDR2 SYDVKM. This CDR3 is CASSEDPSRQETQYF. The CDR3 DNA reads TGTGCCAGCAGTGAGGACCCTTCCCGCCAAGAGACCCAGTACTTC.

In this sample, this clonotype turned up a few times. A much larger clone lies a single base off, so this may be a read error. The V and J genes are TRBV7-3 and TRBJ2-2; D gene unclear. V was trimmed by 5 bases and J by 6 bases, leaving 7 bases between them. The CDR3 extends over 12 amino acids. Per the germline V gene, CDR1 is SGHTA and CDR2 is FQGTGA. The CDR3: CASSRRAGELFF. The CDR3 DNA is TGTGCCAGCAGCCGTAGGGCCGGGGAGCTGTTTTTT.